The rows below give T cell receptor beta chains drawn from one sample of a study of blood T cells in healthy people across ages. Each CDR3 protein gets one entry after TCRdb re-called the 5' RACE reads with MiXCR. Seen here are hundreds of thousands of distinct CDR3 sequences, 20% to 30% observed once, and the top ten hold approximately 8.7%. The same specimen was also included in a second study, on T cells of mothers and their children.

What was sequenced was blood. Source of these receptors: a boy aged 5-17 years in good health. The CDR3 runs from the conserved cysteine through the conserved F or W. Each record gives: clone size, J gene, D gene, CDR3 length, V gene, CDR3 DNA, CDR3 protein. D genes are given only for firm matches. Where a row states a size, it is once, few, many or the class of an expanded clone; other rows omit it.

.	TRBJ1-2	.	15	TRBV15	TGTGCCACCAGCAGAGGTCTCGGGCCCAACTATGGCTACACCTTC	CATSRGLGPNYGYTF
few	TRBJ2-3	.	12	TRBV29-1	TGCAGCGGAACACCAGGGACAGATACGCAGTATTTT	CSGTPGTDTQYF
.	TRBJ2-7	.	15	TRBV28	TGTGCCAGCAGCCCGATAGGCGGAACCACCTACGAGCAGTACTTC	CASSPIGGTTYEQYF
many	TRBJ2-3	.	15	TRBV7-2	TGTGCCAGCAGCTTGGCGGGGAGATCCACAGATACGCAGTATTTT	CASSLAGRSTDTQYF
few	TRBJ2-1	TRBD2	16	TRBV7-8	TGTGCCAGCAGCTCCACAGCGGGGGGCCTAAGGAATGAGCAGTTCTTC	CASSSTAGGLRNEQFF
.	TRBJ2-1	TRBD2	14	TRBV27	TGTGCCAGCAGTTTTCTAGCGGGGGGCGATGAGCAGTTCTTC	CASSFLAGGDEQFF
few	TRBJ2-1	TRBD1	14	TRBV24-1	TGTGCCACCAGTGGACAGGGGCAATACAATGAGCAGTTCTTC	CATSGQGQYNEQFF
.	TRBJ1-4	TRBD1	15	TRBV6-5	TGTGCCAGCAGGAACGACAGGGGACCTAATGAAAAACTGTTTTTT	CASRNDRGPNEKLFF
few	TRBJ2-1	.	18	TRBV29-1	TGCAGCGTTCAGGGGGGTGAAAGGATAGGACTAGGCTACAATGAGCAGTTCTTC	CSVQGGERIGLGYNEQFF
.	TRBJ1-3	.	16	TRBV5-6	TGTGCCAGCAGCTTGTGGTACGGGCCCTCTGGAAACACCATATATTTT	CASSLWYGPSGNTIYF
few	TRBJ2-2	.	14	TRBV20-1	TGCAGTGCTAGAGCACCCAGGAACACCGGGGAGCTGTTTTTT	CSARAPRNTGELFF
few	TRBJ2-7	.	12	TRBV7-2	TGTGCCAGCAGCGCCAAGTCCTACGAGCAGTACTTC	CASSAKSYEQYF
many	TRBJ2-7	TRBD2	14	TRBV29-1	TGCAGCGTCCTGACTAGCGGGGTCCCCTACGAGCAGTACTTC	CSVLTSGVPYEQYF
.	TRBJ1-2	.	11	TRBV28	TGTGCCAGTGTCTCAGGGGTCGGCTACACCTTC	CASVSGVGYTF
few	TRBJ1-4	.	15	TRBV28	TGTGCCAGCAGTTTATCACGGGGGACTAATGAAAAACTGTTTTTT	CASSLSRGTNEKLFF
many	TRBJ1-1	.	14	TRBV11-1	TGTGCCAGCAGCGCCCGGTCAGCCAGAGAACAAGCTTTCTTT	CASSARSAREQAFF
many	TRBJ1-6	.	14	TRBV27	TGTGCCAGCCGGTTAGGACATGGGAATTCACCCCTCCACTTT	CASRLGHGNSPLHF
few	TRBJ2-3	.	15	TRBV7-9	TGTGCCAGCAGCTTAGCAGGAGCCTACACAGATACGCAGTATTTT	CASSLAGAYTDTQYF
.	TRBJ2-1	TRBD2	16	TRBV7-2	TGTGCCAGCAGCTTAAAACGGGGGGGCGCCTACAATGAGCAGTTCTTC	CASSLKRGGAYNEQFF
few	TRBJ2-3	.	16	TRBV4-3	TGCGCCAGCAGCCAAGATCGAACCAGGGTCACAGATACGCAGTATTTT	CASSQDRTRVTDTQYF
.	TRBJ2-6	.	17	TRBV27	TGTGCCAGCAGTTTAACCGGACAGAGCTCTGGGGCCAACGTCCTGACTTTC	CASSLTGQSSGANVLTF
.	TRBJ2-2	TRBD2	20	TRBV13	TGTGCCAGCAGCCCTAGGACTAGCGGGAGGGCCCTGGGGAGCACCGGGGAGCTGTTTTTT	CASSPRTSGRALGSTGELFF
few	TRBJ1-5	.	16	TRBV7-2	TGTGCCAGCAGCCCTAGGCTAGGGGGGGTTGAACAGCCCCAGCATTTT	CASSPRLGGVEQPQHF
.	TRBJ2-7	TRBD1	14	TRBV24-1	TGTGCCACCAGTGCCTCCGGGACAGGGCCCGAGCAGTACTTC	CATSASGTGPEQYF
.	TRBJ2-1	TRBD2	16	TRBV20-1	TGCAGTGCTAGAGATGGTCGGGAGGGAACCTACAATGAGCAGTTCTTC	CSARDGREGTYNEQFF
few	TRBJ2-5	.	13	TRBV7-2	TGTGCCAGCAGCTTAACAACCGGCGAGACCCAGTACTTC	CASSLTTGETQYF